This TCR beta chain was captured in a study of high-grade serous ovarian cancer treatment subgroups. Study as a whole: Each sample yielded on average around 7,000 unique TCR beta rearrangements from 13,000 or so reads.

Tumor tissue was taken before any definitive surgery or chemotherapy was given. Germline values: CDR1 SNHLY, CDR2 FYNNEI. The CDR3 is 14 amino acids. V lost 7 bases, J lost 4 bases, and 6 bases stayed unmatched. Produced via immunoSEQ multiplex PCR; TCRdb's table is partial and in-frame only. This sample has around 7,000 clones; around 79% occur once, and the top ten carry 4.5% to 5.5%. The sample consisted of tumor tissue. The TCR comes from a human donor with high-grade serous ovarian cancer. This chain joins TRBV2 and TRBJ2-2; 7 nucleotides match TRBD2. The CDR3 here is CASITGGGTGELFF. CDR3 bases: TGTGCCAGCATCACGGGGGGAGGCACCGGGGAGCTGTTTTTT. Drawing the rest from reference TRBV2 and TRBJ2-2, the complete variable domain is EPEVTQTPSHQVTQMGQEVILRCVPISNHLYFYWYRQILGQKVEFLVSFYNNEISEKSEIFDDQFSVERPDGSNFTLKIRSTKLEDSAMYFCASITGGGTGELFFGEGSRLTVL.